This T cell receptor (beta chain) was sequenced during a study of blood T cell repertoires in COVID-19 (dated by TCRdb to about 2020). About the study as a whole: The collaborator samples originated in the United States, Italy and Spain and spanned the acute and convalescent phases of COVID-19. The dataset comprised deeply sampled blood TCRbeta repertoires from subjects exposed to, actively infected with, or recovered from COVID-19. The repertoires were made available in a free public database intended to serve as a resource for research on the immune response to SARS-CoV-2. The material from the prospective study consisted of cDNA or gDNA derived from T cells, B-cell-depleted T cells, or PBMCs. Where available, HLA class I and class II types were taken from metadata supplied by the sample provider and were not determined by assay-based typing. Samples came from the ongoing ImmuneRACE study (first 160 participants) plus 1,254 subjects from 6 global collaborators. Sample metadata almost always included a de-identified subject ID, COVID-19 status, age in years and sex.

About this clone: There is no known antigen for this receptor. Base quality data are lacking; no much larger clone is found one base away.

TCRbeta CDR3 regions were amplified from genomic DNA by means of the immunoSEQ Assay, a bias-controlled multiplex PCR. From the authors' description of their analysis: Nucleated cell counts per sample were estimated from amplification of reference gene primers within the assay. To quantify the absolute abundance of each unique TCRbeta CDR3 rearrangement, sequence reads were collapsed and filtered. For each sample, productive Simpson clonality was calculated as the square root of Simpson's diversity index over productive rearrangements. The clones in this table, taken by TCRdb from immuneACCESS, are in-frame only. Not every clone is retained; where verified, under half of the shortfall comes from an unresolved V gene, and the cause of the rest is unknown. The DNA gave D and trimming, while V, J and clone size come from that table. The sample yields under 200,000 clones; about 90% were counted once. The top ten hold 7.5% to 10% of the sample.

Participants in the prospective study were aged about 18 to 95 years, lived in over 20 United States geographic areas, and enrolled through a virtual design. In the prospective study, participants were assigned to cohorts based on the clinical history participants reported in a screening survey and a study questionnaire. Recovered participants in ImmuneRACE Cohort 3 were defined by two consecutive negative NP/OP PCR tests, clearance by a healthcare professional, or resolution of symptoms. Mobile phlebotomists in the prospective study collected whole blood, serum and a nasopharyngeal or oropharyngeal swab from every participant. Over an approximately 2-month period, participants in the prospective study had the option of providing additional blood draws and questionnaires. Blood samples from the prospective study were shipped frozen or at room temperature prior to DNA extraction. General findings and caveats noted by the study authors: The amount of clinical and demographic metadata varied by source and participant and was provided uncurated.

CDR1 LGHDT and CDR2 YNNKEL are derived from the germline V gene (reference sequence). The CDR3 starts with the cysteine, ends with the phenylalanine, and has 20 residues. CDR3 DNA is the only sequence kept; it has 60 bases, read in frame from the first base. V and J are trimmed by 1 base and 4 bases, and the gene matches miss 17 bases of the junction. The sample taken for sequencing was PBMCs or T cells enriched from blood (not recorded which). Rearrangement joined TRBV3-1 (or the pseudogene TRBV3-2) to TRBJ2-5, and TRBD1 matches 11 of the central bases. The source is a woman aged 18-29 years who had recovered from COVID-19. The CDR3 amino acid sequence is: CASSQGERQVRTGGAETQYF. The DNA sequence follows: TGTGCCAGCAGCCAAGGGGAACGGCAGGTCCGGACAGGGGGCGCAGAGACCCAGTACTTC.